The T cell receptor beta chain under discussion was sequenced for a study of cytomegalovirus exposure and HLA in healthy donors. Study conclusions and caveats: In a later analysis, TCR beta V- and J-gene trimming was associated with a missense DCLRE1C variant.

Turning to this clone: The target antigen is unknown.

This PCR relied on a set of 60 Vbeta primers and 13 Jbeta primers. Profiling relied on immunoSEQ multiplex PCR, and the TCRdb table lists in-frame clones only, not all of them. This table holds just over 150,000 clones, around 80% found once. Trimming at V came to 5 bases and at J to 12 bases, leaving 11 bases not matched to a gene. CDR3 size: 15 residues. Germline CDR1 MNHEY, CDR2 SMNVEV (reference sequence). This chain links TRBV27 with TRBJ2-1, with 12 bases that match TRBD2. This sequence was found in a man between 18 and 29 years old in good health and CMV-seronegative. The material sequenced was PBMCs. The CDR3 DNA reads TGTGCCAGCAGTCTGCTAGCGGGAGGGCGGGTCTCGCAGTTCTTC. Amino acid sequence: CASSLLAGGRVSQFF.